The rows below give T cell receptor beta chains drawn from one sample of a study of T-cell reconstitution after alpha-beta-depleted transplantation in children. TCRdb redid the calling of the PCR reads with MiXCR, one entry per CDR3 protein. The repertoire includes some 300,000 distinct CDR3 sequences, about 9.4% of them detected once, and under 3% sits in the top ten. The sequences come from PBMCs from the stem cell graft donor, collected from the stem cell graft. The receptors originated from a human donor who donated a stem cell graft to a child with acute lymphoblastic leukemia. The CDR3 runs from the conserved cysteine through the conserved F or W. Fields, in order: J gene, V gene, D gene, clone size, CDR3 protein, CDR3 DNA. A D gene is named only where the DNA matches it firmly. Not every row has a clone size; where given, it reads once, few, many or a size class.

j_call: TRBJ2-5
v_call: TRBV3-1
d_call: .
clone_size: .
cdr3_aa: CASSQGGETQYF
cdr3_nt: TGTGCCAGCAGCCAAGGAGGGGAGACCCAGTACTTC

j_call: TRBJ1-1
v_call: TRBV3-1
d_call: TRBD1
clone_size: .
cdr3_aa: CASITQGVGTEAFF
cdr3_nt: TGTGCCAGCATCACACAGGGGGTTGGCACTGAAGCTTTCTTT

j_call: TRBJ2-5
v_call: TRBV12-3/TRBV12-4
d_call: TRBD2
clone_size: .
cdr3_aa: CASSPGGRGFQETQYF
cdr3_nt: TGTGCCAGCAGCCCCGGGGGGAGGGGCTTCCAAGAGACCCAGTACTTC

j_call: TRBJ2-3
v_call: TRBV12-3/TRBV12-4
d_call: .
clone_size: .
cdr3_aa: CASSSGSLVFPDTQYF
cdr3_nt: TGTGCCAGCAGTTCCGGTAGTCTTGTCTTCCCAGATACGCAGTATTTT

j_call: TRBJ1-2
v_call: TRBV4-3
d_call: .
clone_size: many
cdr3_aa: CASSQDSPGAANYGYTF
cdr3_nt: TGCGCCAGCAGCCAAGATAGTCCGGGAGCCGCTAACTATGGCTACACCTTC

j_call: TRBJ2-1
v_call: TRBV4-3
d_call: .
clone_size: few
cdr3_aa: CASSQEKGFVSYNEQFF
cdr3_nt: TGCGCCAGCAGCCAAGAAAAGGGGTTTGTCTCCTACAATGAGCAGTTCTTC

j_call: TRBJ2-7
v_call: TRBV6-1
d_call: .
clone_size: .
cdr3_aa: CASSPARQAGYEQYF
cdr3_nt: TGTGCCAGCAGTCCAGCCCGACAGGCGGGGTACGAGCAGTACTTC

j_call: TRBJ2-7
v_call: TRBV10-3
d_call: .
clone_size: .
cdr3_aa: CAIRGEDLYEQYF
cdr3_nt: TGTGCCATCAGGGGTGAGGACCTCTACGAGCAGTACTTC

j_call: TRBJ2-1
v_call: TRBV10-3
d_call: TRBD2
clone_size: many
cdr3_aa: CATSSGSSYNEQFF
cdr3_nt: TGTGCCACCTCTAGCGGCAGCTCCTACAATGAGCAGTTCTTC

j_call: TRBJ2-1
v_call: TRBV5-1
d_call: TRBD2
clone_size: .
cdr3_aa: CASSLALAEYNEQFF
cdr3_nt: TGCGCCAGCAGCTTGGCACTAGCGGAGTACAATGAGCAGTTCTTC

j_call: TRBJ2-2
v_call: TRBV7-2
d_call: TRBD2
clone_size: .
cdr3_aa: CASSATSGRSGELFF
cdr3_nt: TGTGCCAGCAGCGCTACTAGCGGGAGGTCCGGGGAGCTGTTTTTT

j_call: TRBJ2-1
v_call: TRBV7-2
d_call: .
clone_size: few
cdr3_aa: CASSPGGFYNEQFF
cdr3_nt: TGTGCCAGCAGCCCGGGTGGTTTCTACAATGAGCAGTTCTTC

j_call: TRBJ2-4
v_call: TRBV12-3/TRBV12-4
d_call: .
clone_size: few
cdr3_aa: CASSLELEGDIGLAKNIQYF
cdr3_nt: TGTGCCAGCAGTTTAGAGTTGGAGGGGGATATTGGGTTGGCCAAAAACATTCAGTACTTC

j_call: TRBJ2-7
v_call: TRBV7-9
d_call: .
clone_size: .
cdr3_aa: CASSPPVGENGSHEQYF
cdr3_nt: TGTGCCAGCAGCCCCCCGGTCGGGGAGAACGGGTCCCACGAGCAGTACTTC

j_call: TRBJ2-3
v_call: TRBV15
d_call: .
clone_size: few
cdr3_aa: CATGGTYTDTQYF
cdr3_nt: TGTGCCACCGGAGGGACCTACACAGATACGCAGTATTTT

j_call: TRBJ1-4
v_call: TRBV5-1
d_call: .
clone_size: .
cdr3_aa: CASSVLTGTGNEKLFF
cdr3_nt: TGCGCCAGCAGCGTCCTAACCGGGACGGGTAATGAAAAACTGTTTTTT

j_call: TRBJ2-2
v_call: TRBV28
d_call: .
clone_size: .
cdr3_aa: CASSLTGFTGELFF
cdr3_nt: TGTGCCAGCAGCCTCACAGGATTCACCGGGGAGCTGTTTTTT

j_call: TRBJ1-6
v_call: TRBV5-6
d_call: .
clone_size: .
cdr3_aa: CASSPYGMENSPLHF
cdr3_nt: TGTGCCAGCAGCCCCTACGGGATGGAGAATTCACCCCTCCACTTT

j_call: TRBJ2-7
v_call: TRBV29-1
d_call: .
clone_size: many
cdr3_aa: CSVLTRSNYEQYF
cdr3_nt: TGCAGCGTTTTGACGAGATCGAACTACGAGCAGTACTTC

j_call: TRBJ2-3
v_call: TRBV20-1
d_call: .
clone_size: many
cdr3_aa: CSALKSGKGDTQYF
cdr3_nt: TGCAGTGCTTTGAAGTCCGGCAAAGGAGATACGCAGTATTTT

j_call: TRBJ2-1
v_call: TRBV28
d_call: TRBD2
clone_size: .
cdr3_aa: CASSFGGRVGEQFF
cdr3_nt: TGTGCCAGCAGTTTCGGCGGGAGGGTTGGTGAGCAGTTCTTC

j_call: TRBJ1-6
v_call: TRBV29-1
d_call: TRBD1
clone_size: many
cdr3_aa: CSVPTGTGNNSPLHF
cdr3_nt: TGCAGCGTTCCCACCGGGACAGGGAATAATTCACCCCTCCACTTT

j_call: TRBJ2-2
v_call: TRBV9
d_call: TRBD1
clone_size: .
cdr3_aa: CASSIYQTGVGELFF
cdr3_nt: TGTGCCAGCAGCATCTACCAGACAGGGGTCGGGGAGCTGTTTTTT

j_call: TRBJ2-1
v_call: TRBV29-1
d_call: TRBD2
clone_size: many
cdr3_aa: CSVATGTMNEQFF
cdr3_nt: TGCAGCGTTGCCACCGGGACTATGAATGAGCAGTTCTTC

j_call: TRBJ2-4
v_call: TRBV24-1
d_call: .
clone_size: .
cdr3_aa: CATSDRQQGVKNIQYF
cdr3_nt: TGTGCCACCAGTGATCGTCAACAGGGTGTCAAAAACATTCAGTACTTC

j_call: TRBJ2-3
v_call: TRBV6-2/TRBV6-3
d_call: .
clone_size: few
cdr3_aa: CASIQGLSTDTQYF
cdr3_nt: TGTGCCAGCATCCAGGGGTTAAGCACAGATACGCAGTATTTT

j_call: TRBJ2-6
v_call: TRBV18
d_call: .
clone_size: .
cdr3_aa: CASSPRRSGLAGANVLTF
cdr3_nt: TGTGCCAGCTCACCACGGAGGTCAGGGCTCGCTGGGGCCAACGTCCTGACTTTC

j_call: TRBJ2-5
v_call: TRBV18
d_call: TRBD2
clone_size: .
cdr3_aa: CASSPPSGRGEETQYF
cdr3_nt: TGTGCCAGCTCACCTCCAAGCGGGAGGGGAGAGGAGACCCAGTACTTC

j_call: TRBJ1-3
v_call: TRBV5-1
d_call: .
clone_size: few
cdr3_aa: CASSLNTANSGNTIYF
cdr3_nt: TGCGCCAGCAGCTTGAATACGGCAAACTCTGGAAACACCATATATTTT